The 32 T cell receptor beta chains listed next were all sequenced from one sample in a study of technical replicates of blood from several donors (dated by TCRdb to the late 2010s). The method was the immunoSEQ multiplex PCR assay. Not all clones reach the TCRdb copy of this immuneACCESS table, which keeps in-frame sequences only. Checked studies attribute under half of the gap to unresolved V genes and leave the rest unexplained. This sample is represented by some 57,000 clones; about nine tenths of them were singletons. About 5% of the sample is held by the ten biggest clonotypes. Material: PBMCs. All receptors derive from a human donor in good health. Some clones in this sample may be carry-over from other donors' samples.

This chain uses TRBV21-1 with TRBJ2-7; TRBD1 reflects the table's D call only, with no check against the DNA. TRBV21-1 is classified as a pseudogene. This CDR3 is 14 amino acids long. CDR3 protein: CASSNGTGPYEQYF. Here the CDR3 DNA reads TGTGCCAGCAGCAACGGGACAGGGCCCTACGAGCAGTACTTC.

This clone was seen only once. Here the CDR3 DNA reads TGTGCCACCAGCCCCCCGTCCAGGGTCGGTGAAAAACTGTTTTTT. Encoded protein: CATSPPSRVGEKLFF. J is TRBJ1-4 and V is TRBV15; D might be TRBD1 (5 bases). CDR3 size: 15 residues. V was shortened by 5 bases and J by 7 bases, with 17 bases between the two germline ends. Germline CDR1 and CDR2: LNHNV and YYDKDF (reference sequence). The entire variable domain, with the rest obtained from reference TRBV15 and TRBJ1-4, is as follows: DAMVIQNPRYQVTQFGKPVTLSCSQTLNHNVMYWYQQKSSQAPKLLFHYYDKDFNNEADTPDNFQSRRPNTSFCFLDIRSPGLGDTAMYLCATSPPSRVGEKLFFGSGTQLSVL.

The gene calls are TRBV27 and TRBJ1-6; D is undetermined. V lost 2 bases and J lost 2, with 10 bases in between. The CDR3 length is 16 residues. The V gene's germline CDR1 is MNHEY and CDR2 SMNVEV (reference sequence). The CDR3 DNA follows: TGTGCCAGCAGTTTAGCAACGGGAGCCTATAATTCACCCCTCCACTTT. It yields the protein CASSLATGAYNSPLHF.

The V call is TRBV7-6, the J call TRBJ2-5; 11 bases match TRBD2. The V gene end was trimmed by 1 base and the J gene end by 5 bases; junction bases not matched to a gene: 6. The CDR3 covers 16 residues. Germline CDR1 SGHVS, CDR2 FNYEAQ. The CDR3 coding sequence is TGTGCCAGCAGCTTAGGCACTAGCGGGAGCTTGGAGACCCAGTACTTC. The encoded protein is CASSLGTSGSLETQYF.

V usage is TRBV7-8 and J usage is TRBJ2-7; TRBD1 agrees at 8 bases. The V gene's germline CDR1 is SGHVS and CDR2 FQNEAQ. This CDR3 has 16 residues. J gave up 0 bases and V 6 bases, and 10 bases lay outside the gene matches. CDR3 nucleotide sequence: TGTGCCAGCAGGCTTACCCGGACAGGGAGCTCCTACGAGCAGTACTTC. This codes for CASRLTRTGSSYEQYF.

The chain joins TRBV7-9 to TRBJ1-3, with TRBD1 identical over 7 bases. The CDR3 contains 17 residues. V dropped 4 bases and J dropped 0; count of bases not matched to a gene: 9. Germline V lookup: CDR1 SEHNR, CDR2 FQNEAQ (reference sequence). This CDR3 reads CASSSFRDRVSGNTIYF. The CDR3 region has the DNA TGTGCCAGCAGCTCCTTCCGGGACAGAGTCTCTGGAAACACCATATATTTT.

This chain's CDR3 is CASSNRVGNQPQHF. CDR3 DNA: TGTGCCAGTAGTAACAGGGTGGGCAATCAGCCCCAGCATTTT. The genes are TRBV19 and TRBJ1-5; maybe TRBD1 (6 bases). CDR1 and CDR2 from the germline V gene are LNHDA and SQIVND (reference sequence). The CDR3 contains 14 residues. V shed 4 bases and J shed 2 bases, with 9 bases lying between them.

Only a few counts were recorded for this clone. V gene TRBV25-1 combines with J gene TRBJ1-2; the D gene is possibly TRBD1 (6 bases). CDR3 size: 15 residues. CDR1 and CDR2 from the germline V gene are MGHDK and SYGVNS. Trimming removed 2 bases at V and 6 bases at J, with 16 bases between. CDR3 in DNA: TGTGCCAGCAGTGAACTTGGGGGGGCGGACGATGGCTACACCTTC. Its protein is CASSELGGADDGYTF.

DNA of the CDR3: TGTGCCAGCAGCGACAGGGGGCCCCCAGATACGCAGTATTTT. Protein sequence: CASSDRGPPDTQYF. The rearrangement joins TRBV6-5 to TRBJ2-3; TRBD1 agrees at 10 bases. Germline CDR1 is MNHEY and CDR2 is SVGAGI. With V trimmed by 6 bases and J by 4 bases, 4 bases remained unmatched. The CDR3 is made up of 14 amino acids.

This rearrangement joins TRBV5-4 to TRBJ2-2; D gene ambiguous. CDR1 and CDR2 (germline): SGHNT, YYREEE (reference sequence). V gave up 2 bases and J gave up 0 bases, with 8 bases separating them. The CDR3 length is 15 residues. In nucleotides, the CDR3 is TGTGCCAGCAGCTTTGACTTGGCGAACACCGGGGAGCTGTTTTTT. Its protein is CASSFDLANTGELFF.

This chain uses TRBV7-8 with TRBJ2-7; TRBD2 matches 11 bases. Germline loops: CDR1 SGHVS, CDR2 FQNEAQ. The CDR3 is 14 amino acids. Trimming cost V 5 bases and J 3 bases; bases outside gene matches: 3. The CDR3 region has the DNA TGTGCCAGCAGCCAACTAGCGGGGGACTACGAGCAGTACTTC. This gives the protein CASSQLAGDYEQYF.

This clone is a singleton in its sample. The genes are TRBV13 and TRBJ1-1; possibly TRBD1 for D (6 bases). The V gene's germline CDR1 is PRHDT and CDR2 FYEKMQ (reference sequence). Trimming removed 0 bases from V and 8 bases from J, with 10 bases in between. The CDR3 runs to 13 residues. The CDR3 sequence is CASSLGQGFEAFF. The CDR3 DNA sequence: TGTGCCAGCAGCTTAGGACAGGGCTTCGAAGCTTTCTTT.

This sequence joins TRBV5-1 and TRBJ2-7; 12 bases fit TRBD2. The CDR3 contains 18 residues. V dropped 0 bases and J dropped 0; count of bases not matched to a gene: 7. Germline V gene sequence: CDR1 SGHRS, CDR2 YFSETQ. The CDR3 region has the DNA TGCGCCAGCAGCTTGGGGGGACTAGCGGGCACGAGCTCCTACGAGCAGTACTTC. Its protein is CASSLGGLAGTSSYEQYF.

This chain connects TRBV5-1 to TRBJ2-7; 7 bases line up with TRBD2. The CDR3 has 13 amino acids. V was pared by 7 bases and J by 5 bases, with 9 bases of the junction left unmatched. Germline lookup yields CDR1 SGHRS and CDR2 YFSETQ. The DNA for the CDR3 is TGCGCCAGCTTGCGGGAGTCCTATGACGAGCAGTACTTC. Translation gives CASLRESYDEQYF.

The count of this clone is one. CDR3 sequence reads: CASSSLSYNSPLHF. CDR3 DNA sequence: TGTGCCAGCAGCTCCCTCTCCTATAATTCACCCCTCCACTTT. V usage is TRBV11-1 and J usage is TRBJ1-6; D gene unclear. This CDR3 has 14 amino acids. From germline, CDR1 is SGHAT and CDR2 FQDESV (reference sequence). V gave up 4 bases and J gave up 0 bases, with 4 bases separating them.

The chain employs TRBV9 and TRBJ1-4; D is undetermined. CDR3 length: 15 amino acids. CDR1 is SGDLS, CDR2 YYNGEE, per germline. V shed 0 bases and J shed 6 bases, with 12 bases lying between them. The DNA of the CDR3 is TGTGCCAGCAGCGTAGCCGGGAGGGTATATGAAAAACTGTTTTTT. Encoded protein: CASSVAGRVYEKLFF. Supplemented by reference TRBV9 and TRBJ1-4, the full variable domain reads DSGVTQTPKHLITATGQRVTLRCSPRSGDLSVYWYQQSLDQGLQFLIQYYNGEERAKGNILERFSAQQFPDLHSELNLSSLELGDSALYFCASSVAGRVYEKLFFGSGTQLSVL.

The J gene is TRBJ2-3, the V gene TRBV14; possible D gene TRBD2, 5 bases. This CDR3 is 16 amino acids long. With 2 bases removed from V and 4 bases from J, the gap between germline ends came to 16 bases. Germline values: CDR1 SGHDN, CDR2 FVKESK. The CDR3 nucleotides read TGTGCCAGCAGCCAACGCGGACTCCCGAACCCAGATACGCAGTATTTT. This gives the protein CASSQRGLPNPDTQYF.

The chain has TRBV30 and TRBJ2-1; 10 nucleotides align to TRBD2. Germline V CDR1 and CDR2: GTSNPN, SVGIG (reference sequence). This CDR3 spans 14 amino acids. After removal of 5 bases from V and 7 bases from J, the junction contained 8 bases not matched to a gene. CDR3 sequence: CAWSPGLARNEQFF. In DNA form, the CDR3 reads TGTGCCTGGTCGCCGGGACTAGCGCGGAATGAGCAGTTCTTC.

V gene TRBV30 combines with J gene TRBJ1-2; no clear D gene. Germline V gene sequence: CDR1 GTSNPN, CDR2 SVGIG (reference sequence). V lost 0 bases to trimming and J lost 9 bases, with 20 bases between them. CDR3 length: 15 residues. The CDR3 nucleotides read TGTGCCTGGAGTGTACCACCTGGGCTTCCGATGAGCTACACCTTC. Protein: CAWSVPPGLPMSYTF.

The chain carries TRBV5-1 and TRBJ2-2, with a possible D match to TRBD2 (7 bases). Germline CDR1 SGHRS, CDR2 YFSETQ. V was shortened by 4 bases and J by 10 bases, with 14 bases between the two germline ends. CDR3 length equals 13 residues. CDR3 amino acids: CASSPRGAEELFF. The CDR3 coding sequence is TGCGCCAGCAGCCCCCGGGGGGCCGAGGAGCTGTTTTTT.

The rearrangement links TRBV29-1 to TRBJ2-1; perhaps TRBD2 as D (5 bases). CDR1 SQVTM and CDR2 ANQGSEA come from the germline V gene. This CDR3 spans 15 amino acids. With 6 bases removed from V and 5 bases from J, the gap between germline ends came to 20 bases. CDR3 in amino acids: CSVARGGLPNNEQFF. The CDR3 nucleotides are TGCAGCGTCGCCCGAGGAGGCCTCCCAAACAATGAGCAGTTCTTC.

V usage is TRBV7-5 and J usage is TRBJ2-7; the D call TRBD1 from the table was never checked on the DNA. TRBV7-5 is labeled a pseudogene. The CDR3 totals 15 residues. CDR3 in DNA: TGTGCCAGAAGCTCCCGGGACAGGGTACCCCACGAGCAGTACTTC. Protein sequence: CARSSRDRVPHEQYF.

The J gene is TRBJ1-5, the V gene TRBV19, with D uncertain. Trimming shortened V by 3 bases and J by 0 bases, and 12 bases separated the two germline ends. This CDR3 is 16 amino acids long. CDR1 is LNHDA, CDR2 SQIVND, per germline (reference sequence). In DNA form, the CDR3 reads TGTGCCAGTAGTATGAAGACACTTTATAGCAATCAGCCCCAGCATTTT. It specifies CASSMKTLYSNQPQHF.

The count of this clone is one. CDR3 region: CASSPGQGNTEAFF. The DNA of the CDR3 is TGTGCCAGCAGCCCAGGACAGGGAAATACTGAAGCTTTCTTT. The V gene is TRBV27, the J gene TRBJ1-1, with TRBD1 identical over 8 bases. The germline CDR1 and CDR2 sequences are MNHEY and SMNVEV (reference sequence). With V trimmed by 6 bases and J by 5 bases, 8 bases remained unmatched. The CDR3 spans 14 residues.

The rearrangement uses TRBV29-1 and TRBJ1-1; D perhaps matches TRBD1 (6 bases). Trimming shortened V by 2 bases and J by 4 bases, and 8 bases separated the two germline ends. The CDR3 runs 12 residues. Germline lookup yields CDR1 SQVTM and CDR2 ANQGSEA. Here the CDR3 reads CSVERGGTEAFF. The CDR3 DNA sequence: TGCAGCGTTGAAAGGGGGGGCACTGAAGCTTTCTTT.

V gene TRBV6-1 combines with J gene TRBJ2-5, with D maybe TRBD2 (6 bases). V was trimmed by 7 bases and J by 7 bases, leaving 19 bases between them. Germline CDR1 MNHNS, CDR2 SASEGT. This CDR3 has 14 amino acids. CDR3 nucleotide sequence: TGTGCCAGCACGGAGGGCCTCACGTCGGGGACCCAGTACTTC. Encoded protein: CASTEGLTSGTQYF.

J is TRBJ2-3 and V is TRBV7-7; the match to TRBD2 covers 9 bases. The ends lost 4 bases at V and 5 bases at J; junction bases unmatched: 7. The CDR3 length is 15 residues. Germline CDR1 SSHAT, CDR2 FNYEAQ (reference sequence). The CDR3 spells CASSSRGGPEDTQYF. CDR3 in DNA: TGTGCCAGCAGCTCGCGGGGGGGCCCCGAAGATACGCAGTATTTT.

The chain is built from TRBV19 and TRBJ2-2, with D perhaps matching TRBD2 (6 bases). The ends were cut back, 11 bases at V and 5 bases at J, with 21 bases in the middle. Germline V lookup: CDR1 LNHDA, CDR2 SQIVND (reference sequence). The CDR3 covers 15 residues. CDR3 in DNA: TGTGCCGCCGGCATCGGAGGGACCTCTACCGGGGAGCTGTTTTTT. Protein: CAAGIGGTSTGELFF.

This chain connects TRBV10-1 to TRBJ2-7, with D perhaps TRBD2 (6 bases). The V and J ends lost 6 bases and 1 base respectively, with 19 bases between them. CDR1 and CDR2 (germline): WNHNN, SYGVQD (reference sequence). There are 16 residues in the CDR3. CDR3 in amino acids: CASSLEGFSGSYEQYF. Written as DNA, the CDR3 is TGCGCCAGCAGCCTGGAGGGGTTTTCGGGGTCCTACGAGCAGTACTTC.

The CDR3 DNA sequence: TGTGCCAGTAAGGGACAGGGGAACACCGGGGAGCTGTTTTTT. Residues: CASKGQGNTGELFF. This chain joins TRBV5-8 and TRBJ2-2; 9 nucleotides align to TRBD1. Germline V lookup: CDR1 SGHTS, CDR2 YDEGEE. The CDR3 runs to 14 residues. Trimming cost V 8 bases and J 1 base; bases outside gene matches: 3.

This clone has a single count. This chain connects TRBV7-7 to TRBJ2-3; D not certain. V gave up 2 bases and J gave up 4 bases, with 7 bases separating them. CDR1 and CDR2 (germline): SSHAT, FNYEAQ (reference sequence). The CDR3 runs 13 residues. The DNA for the CDR3 is TGTGCCAGCAGCTTAAATTCGGCAGATACGCAGTATTTT. This codes for CASSLNSADTQYF.

The chain employs TRBV7-9 and TRBJ2-5, with 8 positions matching TRBD1. The J call may be wrong; the DNA end is better matched by TRBJ2-7. Germline CDR1 reads SEHNR; CDR2 reads FQNEAQ (reference sequence). This CDR3 is built from 13 residues. CDR3 protein: CASSLQGDYEQYF. CDR3 nucleotide sequence: TGTGCCAGCAGTCTACAGGGGGACTACGAGCAGTACTTC.